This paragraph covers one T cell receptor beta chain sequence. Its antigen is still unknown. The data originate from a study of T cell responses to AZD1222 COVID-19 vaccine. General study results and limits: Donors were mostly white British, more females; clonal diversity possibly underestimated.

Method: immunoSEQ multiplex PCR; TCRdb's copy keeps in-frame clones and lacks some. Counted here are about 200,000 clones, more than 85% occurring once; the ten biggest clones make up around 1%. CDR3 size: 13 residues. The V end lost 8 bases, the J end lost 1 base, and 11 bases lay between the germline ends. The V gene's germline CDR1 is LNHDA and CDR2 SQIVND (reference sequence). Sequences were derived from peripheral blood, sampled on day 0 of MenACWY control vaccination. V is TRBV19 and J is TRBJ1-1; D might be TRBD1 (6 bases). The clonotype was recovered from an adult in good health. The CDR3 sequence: CASDKDRNTEAFF. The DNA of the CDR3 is TGTGCCAGTGACAAGGACAGGAACACTGAAGCTTTCTTT.